Following are 12 T cell receptor beta chains from one sample sequenced in a study of T cells in Graves' hyperthyroidism and ophthalmopathy. TCR beta CDR3 region amplification was performed from RNA transcripts. The HTBI primer set served for first-round RT-PCR of the TCR CDR3. TCRdb re-derived calls from the multiplex PCR reads in MiXCR, one entry per CDR3 protein. The data contain approximately 610,000 distinct CDR3 sequences, roughly 14% of them singletons. Material: blood. All receptors derive from a woman aged 40 to 49 with Graves' ophthalmopathy.

This clonotype was seen a single time. The chain has TRBV5-1 and TRBJ2-5; 8 positions match TRBD2. Germline V gives CDR1 SGHRS, CDR2 YFSETQ. This CDR3 is built from 16 residues. V trimming: 4 bases; J trimming: 1 base; junction bases outside the gene matches: 9. CDR3 nucleotide sequence: TGCGCCAGCAGCCTGGGCGTTGGACTAGCCCAAGAGACCCAGTACTTC. It is translated as CASSLGVGLAQETQYF. Drawing the rest from reference TRBV5-1 and TRBJ2-5, the complete variable domain is KAGVTQTPRYLIKTRGQQVTLSCSPISGHRSVSWYQQTPGQGLQFLFEYFSETQRNKGNFPGRFSGRQFSNSRSEMNVSTLELGDSALYLCASSLGVGLAQETQYFGPGTRLLVL.

This clonotype was picked up many times. The CDR3 protein is CASTPGLAGGVGTGELFF. CDR3 nucleotide sequence: TGTGCCAGCACTCCTGGACTAGCGGGAGGAGTGGGCACCGGGGAGCTGTTTTTT. The chain is built from TRBV28 and TRBJ2-2, with TRBD2 identical over 14 bases. CDR1 and CDR2 (germline): MDHEN, SYDVKM. The CDR3 spans 18 residues. The trim removed 7 bases at V and 4 bases at J, leaving 11 bases unmatched.

The rearrangement uses TRBV2 and TRBJ2-2, with 8 bases fitting TRBD1. The CDR3 runs to 16 residues. The V gene end was trimmed by 9 bases and the J gene end by 5 bases; junction bases not matched to a gene: 14. Germline CDR1 and CDR2: SNHLY and FYNNEI. CDR3 sequence: CARREEGQGSTGELFF. CDR3 nucleotides: TGTGCCAGGAGGGAGGAAGGACAGGGTAGTACCGGGGAGCTGTTTTTT.

The rearrangement joins TRBV2 to TRBJ1-1; D may be TRBD1 (5 bases). The CDR3 runs 14 residues. V lost 4 bases, J lost 7 bases, and 16 bases lay in between. CDR1 and CDR2 (germline): SNHLY, FYNNEI. The DNA for the CDR3 is TGTGCCAGCAGTGGGGGGATCCCGGGCTATGAAGCTTTCTTT. Its translation is CASSGGIPGYEAFF. Full variable domain (remainder filled in from reference TRBV2 and TRBJ1-1): EPEVTQTPSHQVTQMGQEVILRCVPISNHLYFYWYRQILGQKVEFLVSFYNNEISEKSEIFDDQFSVERPDGSNFTLKIRSTKLEDSAMYFCASSGGIPGYEAFFGQGTRLTVV.

This clonotype came up many times. V gene TRBV19 combines with J gene TRBJ2-1, with 9 bases aligning to TRBD2. The CDR3 length is 16 residues. V gave up 4 bases and J gave up 6 bases; unmatched junction bases: 10. CDR1 and CDR2 (germline): LNHDA, SQIVND (reference sequence). The DNA of the CDR3 is TGTGCCAGTAGTACCGACTCTAGCGGGATGACCAATGAGCAGTTCTTC. Translating gives CASSTDSSGMTNEQFF.

This clonotype was observed a handful of times. The germline gene is not matched at one end of the junction; a read error may be the cause. The CDR3 sequence is CTSSGQGYHEQYF. In DNA form, the CDR3 reads TGTACCAGCTCGGGACAGGGGTACCACGAGCAGTACTTC. The chain employs TRBV19 and TRBJ2-7; 10 bases fit TRBD1. The CDR3 is 13 residues long. Germline CDR1 is LNHDA and CDR2 is SQIVND (reference sequence).

This clonotype came up many times. The V gene is TRBV7-9, the J gene TRBJ1-5, with D unclear. The CDR3 has 15 amino acids. Germline CDR1 and CDR2: SEHNR and FQNEAQ (reference sequence). V was clipped by 1 base and J by 0 bases, with 7 bases between them. The CDR3 DNA is TGTGCCAGCAGCTTAGGCAGGACTAGCAATCAGCCCCAGCATTTT. As protein: CASSLGRTSNQPQHF.

V and J are TRBV6-2 or TRBV6-3 and TRBJ2-5; a weak D match, TRBD2 (6 bases). V was shortened by 0 bases and J by 4 bases, with 15 bases between the two germline ends. The CDR3 has 16 residues. The V gene's germline CDR1 is MNHEY and CDR2 SVGEGT. The CDR3 bases are TGTGCCAGCAGTTACTCGAAAGCCCTGGGGGGAGAGACCCAGTACTTC. It is translated as CASSYSKALGGETQYF.

In this sample, this clonotype turned up many times. The chain couples TRBV6-5 to TRBJ2-5; TRBD1 matches at 9 bases. Germline CDR1 and CDR2: MNHEY and SVGAGI. Losses at the gene ends were 5 bases for V and 4 bases for J; bases not matched to a gene: 5. The CDR3 loop spans 14 amino acids. CDR3 sequence reads: CASSLQGAGETQYF. In DNA form, the CDR3 reads TGTGCCAGCAGTCTACAGGGGGCTGGAGAGACCCAGTACTTC.

This clonotype was seen many times. The V and J genes are TRBV20-1 and TRBJ1-2, with D possibly matching TRBD1 (6 bases). The germline V gene encodes CDR1 DFQATT and CDR2 SNEGSKA (reference sequence). The V end was cut by 5 bases, the J end by 6 bases, with 16 bases between. This CDR3 spans 13 amino acids. The CDR3 sequence is CSALDRFIDGYTF. For the CDR3, the DNA is TGCAGTGCTCTCGACAGGTTTATAGATGGCTACACCTTC.

The chain employs TRBV7-2 and TRBJ1-2; D remains unclear. Looked up from germline, CDR1 is SGHTA and CDR2 is FQGNSA. This CDR3 region has 15 residues. The ends were cut back, 5 bases at V and 2 bases at J, with 15 bases in the middle. The CDR3 bases are TGTGCCAGCAGCCCTGACATAAACTTCAACTATGGCTACACCTTC. Translation: CASSPDINFNYGYTF.

V gene TRBV6-1 combines with J gene TRBJ1-6, with a weak D call TRBD1 (6 bases). The CDR3 contains 13 residues. Germline CDR1 MNHNS, CDR2 SASEGT. V was cut by 7 bases and J by 6 bases, with 10 bases left in between. The CDR3 DNA reads TGTGCCAGCATGGGGGCGAGTAATTCACCCCTCCACTTT. Protein product: CASMGASNSPLHF.